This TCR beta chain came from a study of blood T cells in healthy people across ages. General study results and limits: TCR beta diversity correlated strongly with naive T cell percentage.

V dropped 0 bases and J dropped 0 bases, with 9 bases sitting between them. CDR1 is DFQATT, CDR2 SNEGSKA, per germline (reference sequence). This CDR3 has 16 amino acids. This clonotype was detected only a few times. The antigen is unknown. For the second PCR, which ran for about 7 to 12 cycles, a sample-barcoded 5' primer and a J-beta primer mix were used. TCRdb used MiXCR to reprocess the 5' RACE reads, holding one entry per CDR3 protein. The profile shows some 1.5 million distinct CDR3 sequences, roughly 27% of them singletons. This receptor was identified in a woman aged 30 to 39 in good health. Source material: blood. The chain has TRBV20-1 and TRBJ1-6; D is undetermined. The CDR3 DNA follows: TGCAGTGCTAGAGATCCATTGAGCTCCTATAATTCACCCCTCCACTTT. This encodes CSARDPLSSYNSPLHF.